This entry concerns a single T cell receptor (beta chain). Its antigen is unidentified. V gave up 5 bases and J gave up 4 bases, with 14 bases separating them. The CDR3 sequence is 14 residues long. CDR1 is SGHNT, CDR2 YENEEA, per germline. These data originate in a study of cytomegalovirus exposure and HLA in healthy donors. Both 60 Vbeta primers and 13 Jbeta primers went into the PCR. TCRdb's table, derived via immunoSEQ multiplex PCR, lists solely in-frame clones and lacks some. The data show roughly 180,000 clones, 84% seen once. General study results and limits: In vitro testing confirmed a few CMV-associated chains as specific for CMV antigens. Analyses of presence and absence presupposed an approximately uniform sequencing depth across donors. In a later analysis, parvovirus B19, influenza, CMV and Epstein-Barr virus appeared linked to several top co-occurrence clusters.

The sequence derives from a girl aged 10-17 years in good health and CMV-seropositive. The rearrangement links TRBV11-3 to TRBJ1-1; D remains unclear. Specimen: PBMCs. The CDR3, as DNA: TGTGCCAGCAGCGTGGCGGCGGGTGCCACTGAAGCTTTCTTT. This gives the protein CASSVAAGATEAFF. The full variable domain, in which reference TRBV11-3 and TRBJ1-1 provide the parts outside the CDR3, is EAGVVQSPRYKIIEKKQPVAFWCNPISGHNTLYWYLQNLGQGPELLIRYENEEAVDDSQLPKDRFSAERLKGVDSTLKIQPAELGDSAVYLCASSVAAGATEAFFGQGTRLTVV.